This T cell receptor beta chain was captured by sequencing in a study of beta chain features in type 1 diabetes. Over 95% purity was reached by all sorted populations. As concerns this clone: The antigen remains unidentified.

With 10 bases clipped from V and 7 bases from J, the junction kept 7 bases outside the gene matches. Germline V lookup: CDR1 MNHEY, CDR2 SVGAGI. CDR3 length: 13 residues. General study findings and limits: Researchers report that Type 1 diabetes patients had moderately but significantly shorter TCRB CDR3s across all four CD4+ subsets.

Reverse transcribing all isolated RNA meant expressed TCRB transcripts were sequenced. Mean read depth for naive, central memory and regulatory T cell samples was approximately 3.57 million reads. The protocol was immunoSEQ multiplex PCR, while the TCRdb copy is restricted to in-frame clones and leaves out a portion. Counted here are around 690,000 clones, 9.5% to 15% occurring once; the ten biggest clones make up more than 0.1%. The material sequenced was naive CD4+ T cells from blood. This TCR derives from a man aged 25 to 45 with type 1 diabetes. The chain links TRBV6-5 to TRBJ1-6, with TRBD1 identical over 7 bases. The CDR3 bases are TGTGCCACCGGGGACAGTAGGAATTCACCCCTCCACTTT. Protein sequence: CATGDSRNSPLHF.